One sample yielded the 22 T cell receptor beta chains listed below, sequenced in a study of blood T cell repertoires in COVID-19. TCRdb's copy holds only in-frame clones and misses some; the assay was immunoSEQ multiplex PCR. The sample records 60,000 or so clones, 60% to 85% being singletons. Sequenced material: peripheral blood. Every receptor here comes from a man in his fifties or sixties with acute or convalescent COVID-19.

The chain uses TRBV21-1 and TRBJ1-1; TRBD1 is the table's D call, not checked against the DNA. TRBV21-1 is a recognized pseudogene. This CDR3 has 13 amino acids. The CDR3 region has the DNA TGTGCCAGCAGCAAGGCAGGGTTCACTGAAGCTTTCTTT. Translating gives CASSKAGFTEAFF.

The V gene is TRBV6-2 or TRBV6-3, the J gene TRBJ1-1; D not resolved. CDR1 is MNHEY and CDR2 is SVGEGT in the germline V gene. The CDR3 covers 15 residues. V lost 2 bases to trimming and J lost 1 base, with 11 bases between them. The CDR3 DNA follows: TGTGCCAGCAGTTACCCGCCCAGCGCGAACACTGAAGCTTTCTTT. It is translated as CASSYPPSANTEAFF.

The chain carries TRBV29-1 and TRBJ1-5; maybe TRBD1 (5 bases). Germline CDR1 and CDR2: SQVTM and ANQGSEA. The CDR3 runs to 12 residues. Trimming cost V 4 bases and J 4 bases, with 8 bases left between them. The CDR3 loop is CSVGGGNQPQHF. The CDR3 DNA reads as TGCAGCGTTGGGGGGGGTAATCAGCCCCAGCATTTT.

This clone occurred a few times. This rearrangement joins TRBV30 to TRBJ1-2; D call uncertain. The CDR3 spans 13 residues. Trimming pared 3 bases from V and 2 bases from J, leaving 10 bases between. The V gene's germline CDR1 is GTSNPN and CDR2 SVGIG (reference sequence). The CDR3 DNA follows: TGTGCCTGGAGCCGGGGATGGAACTATGGCTACACCTTC. It translates to CAWSRGWNYGYTF.

The chain is built from TRBV5-1 and TRBJ1-2; D is unclear. The length of the CDR3 is 13 residues. V was trimmed by 4 bases and J by 3 bases, leaving 10 bases between them. CDR1 is SGHRS and CDR2 is YFSETQ in the germline V gene. The CDR3 region is CASSANLDYGYTF. The CDR3 DNA follows: TGCGCCAGCAGCGCCAACTTGGACTATGGCTACACCTTC.

V gene TRBV12-3 or TRBV12-4 combines with J gene TRBJ2-3; perhaps TRBD2 as D (5 bases). Trimming removed 7 bases at V and 7 bases at J, with 12 bases between. This CDR3 is built from 12 residues. For the CDR3, the DNA is TGTGCCAGCAATATAGGAGGACATACGCAGTATTTT. This sequence encodes CASNIGGHTQYF.

The chain joins TRBV6-5 to TRBJ1-1; D gene uncertain. Trimming took 6 bases from V and 1 from J, leaving 15 bases between them. Germline assignment: CDR1 MNHEY and CDR2 SVGAGI. The CDR3 runs 15 residues. CDR3 coding DNA: TGTGCCAGCAGGTTACAGTGGCTGGAGAACACTGAAGCTTTCTTT. Encoded protein: CASRLQWLENTEAFF.

This clone has only a few counts. The V and J genes are TRBV29-1 and TRBJ2-4; a weak D match, TRBD1 (6 bases). This CDR3 is 12 amino acids long. The germline V gene encodes CDR1 SQVTM and CDR2 ANQGSEA. V was clipped by 3 bases and J by 8 bases, with 11 bases between them. CDR3 coding DNA: TGCAGCGTTGATTACAGGGATGACATTCAGTACTTC. Translation gives CSVDYRDDIQYF. Full variable domain (missing parts from reference TRBV29-1 and TRBJ2-4): SAVISQKPSRDICQRGTSLTIQCQVDSQVTMMFWYRQQPGQSLTLIATANQGSEATYESGFVIDKFPISRPNLTFSTLTVSNMSPEDSSIYLCSVDYRDDIQYFGAGTRLSVL.

The V and J genes are TRBV2 and TRBJ1-3; tentative D call: TRBD1 (6 bases). Germline CDR1 is SNHLY and CDR2 is FYNNEI. Trimming took 5 bases from V and 2 from J, leaving 10 bases between them. The CDR3 is 14 amino acids. The CDR3 nucleotides are TGTGCCAGCAGTCTGGACAGAACTGGAAACACCATATATTTT. Its translation: CASSLDRTGNTIYF.

V gene TRBV6-5 combines with J gene TRBJ1-2; D gene unclear. CDR3 length equals 14 residues. V was shortened by 4 bases and J by 4 bases, with 13 bases between the two germline ends. The germline CDR1 and CDR2 sequences are MNHEY and SVGAGI. The CDR3 nucleotides are TGTGCCAGCAGTTTGGCCGATCCCTTCTATGGCTACACCTTC. Its translation is CASSLADPFYGYTF.

J is TRBJ2-5 and V is TRBV24-1; D possibly corresponds to TRBD2 (6 bases). Per germline, CDR1 KGHDR and CDR2 SFDVKD. V was clipped by 5 bases and J by 3 bases, with 15 bases between them. The CDR3 is 15 residues long. The CDR3 is CATSALGGVEETQYF. The CDR3 coding sequence is TGTGCCACCAGTGCCCTCGGGGGAGTTGAAGAGACCCAGTACTTC.

Comment on this clone: The same CDR3 can be traced to other DNA sequences in this sample. The gene calls are TRBV5-1 and TRBJ1-3; TRBD1 matches at 7 bases. Germline CDR1 is SGHRS and CDR2 is YFSETQ. The junction had 2 bases not matched to a gene; V was cut back by 0 bases and J by 2 bases. The CDR3 is 15 residues long. The CDR3 reads CASSLGQGAGNTIYF. CDR3 nucleotide sequence: TGCGCCAGCAGCTTGGGACAGGGAGCTGGAAACACCATATATTTT.

This rearrangement joins TRBV7-9 to TRBJ1-1; D is unresolved. CDR1 SEHNR and CDR2 FQNEAQ come from the germline V gene (reference sequence). Trimming took off 1 base at V and 5 bases at J, with 11 bases between the two ends. CDR3 length: 14 amino acids. CDR3 nucleotide sequence: TGTGCCAGCAGCTTAGGGCTGGGAGGGACTGAAGCTTTCTTT. Translated, it gives CASSLGLGGTEAFF.

This chain links TRBV2 with TRBJ2-5, with 10 bases identical to TRBD2. The V segment lost 5 bases and the J segment 5 bases; nucleotides outside the gene matches: 8. Germline assignment: CDR1 SNHLY and CDR2 FYNNEI. This CDR3 spans 15 amino acids. Here the CDR3 reads CASSYLAGAYETQYF. The CDR3 coding sequence is TGTGCCAGCAGTTATCTAGCGGGGGCCTACGAGACCCAGTACTTC.

V gene TRBV6-1 combines with J gene TRBJ2-7; tentative D call: TRBD1 (5 bases). This CDR3 spans 17 amino acids. Germline lookup yields CDR1 MNHNS and CDR2 SASEGT. V lost 0 bases and J lost 1, with 16 bases in between. The CDR3, as DNA: TGTGCCAGCAGTGAAGCGCGGATTCATAGGGGATCCTACGAGCAGTACTTC. Amino acid sequence: CASSEARIHRGSYEQYF.

This rearrangement joins TRBV19 to TRBJ2-6; no reliable D call. The CDR3 extends over 15 amino acids. Germline assignment: CDR1 LNHDA and CDR2 SQIVND (reference sequence). Trimming left V 3 bases short and J 0 bases short, with 6 bases between. CDR3 protein: CASSISISGANVLTF. CDR3 bases: TGTGCCAGTAGTATTTCCATCTCTGGGGCCAACGTCCTGACTTTC.

As DNA, the CDR3 is TGTGCCACCAGTCTCCGACAGGGAAGGTTAAATGAGCAGTTCTTC. Translating gives CATSLRQGRLNEQFF. This chain connects TRBV24-1 to TRBJ2-1; 7 nucleotides match TRBD1. The CDR3 runs 15 residues. V lost 6 bases to trimming and J lost 7 bases; unmatched junction nucleotides: 11. Germline CDR1 is KGHDR and CDR2 is SFDVKD.

V usage is TRBV11-2 and J usage is TRBJ1-4; D possibly corresponds to TRBD1 (6 bases). Germline loops: CDR1 SGHAT, CDR2 FQNNGV. The V end lost 1 base, the J end lost 6 bases, and 15 bases lay between the germline ends. This CDR3 is built from 16 residues. The CDR3 DNA follows: TGTGCCAGCAGCTTAGGGGGAGGGGGAGGAGATGAAAAACTGTTTTTT. Protein: CASSLGGGGGDEKLFF.

This clone was detected only once. The chain employs TRBV24-1 and TRBJ2-1; possible D gene TRBD1, 5 bases. Trimming removed 5 bases at V and 0 bases at J, with 10 bases between. The CDR3 contains 15 residues. CDR1 KGHDR and CDR2 SFDVKD come from the germline V gene. This chain's CDR3 is CATSGSDSSYNEQFF. CDR3 coding DNA: TGTGCCACCAGTGGATCAGACAGCTCCTACAATGAGCAGTTCTTC.

V and J are TRBV11-3 and TRBJ2-5, with 12 bases that match TRBD1. The trim removed 6 bases at V and 2 bases at J, leaving 13 bases unmatched. The CDR3 consists of 18 residues. Germline-derived CDR1 and CDR2 are SGHNT and YENEEA. CDR3 coding DNA: TGTGCCAGCAGTTCCGGGACAGGGGGCTCCAGAAAGCAAGAGACCCAGTACTTC. Its protein is CASSSGTGGSRKQETQYF.

This chain links TRBV5-4 with TRBJ1-2, with D perhaps matching TRBD1 (6 bases). The CDR3 loop spans 13 amino acids. V dropped 0 bases and J dropped 7 bases, with 10 bases sitting between them. Per germline, CDR1 SGHNT and CDR2 YYREEE (reference sequence). The CDR3 reads CASSLDGGLGYTF. In DNA form, the CDR3 reads TGTGCCAGCAGCTTGGACGGGGGGCTTGGCTACACCTTC. The full variable domain, in which reference TRBV5-4 and TRBJ1-2 provide the parts outside the CDR3, is ETGVTQSPTHLIKTRGQQVTLRCSSQSGHNTVSWYQQALGQGPQFIFQYYREEENGRGNFPPRFSGLQFPNYSSELNVNALELDDSALYLCASSLDGGLGYTFGSGTRLTVV.

This clone showed up many times. The chain carries TRBV5-1 and TRBJ1-5; tentatively, D is TRBD1 (6 bases). V was trimmed by 0 bases and J by 7 bases, leaving 14 bases between them. The CDR3 has 15 residues. CDR1 is SGHRS and CDR2 is YFSETQ in the germline V gene. The CDR3 coding sequence is TGCGCCAGCAGCTTGGACTGGGGGCCGGGCCAGCCCCAGCATTTT. This encodes CASSLDWGPGQPQHF.